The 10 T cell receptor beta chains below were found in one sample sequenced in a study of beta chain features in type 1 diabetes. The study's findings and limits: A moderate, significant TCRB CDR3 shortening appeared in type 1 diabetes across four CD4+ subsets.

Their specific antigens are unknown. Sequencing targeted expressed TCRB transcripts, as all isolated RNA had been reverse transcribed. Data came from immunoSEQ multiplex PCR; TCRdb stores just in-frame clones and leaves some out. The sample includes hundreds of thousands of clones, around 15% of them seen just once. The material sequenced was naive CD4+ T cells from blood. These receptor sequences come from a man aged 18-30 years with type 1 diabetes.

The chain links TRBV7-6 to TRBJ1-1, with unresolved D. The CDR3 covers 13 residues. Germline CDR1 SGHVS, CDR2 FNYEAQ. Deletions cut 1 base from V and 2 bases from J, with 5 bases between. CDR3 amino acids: CASSLGKNTEAFF. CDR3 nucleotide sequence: TGTGCCAGCAGCTTAGGGAAAAACACTGAAGCTTTCTTT.

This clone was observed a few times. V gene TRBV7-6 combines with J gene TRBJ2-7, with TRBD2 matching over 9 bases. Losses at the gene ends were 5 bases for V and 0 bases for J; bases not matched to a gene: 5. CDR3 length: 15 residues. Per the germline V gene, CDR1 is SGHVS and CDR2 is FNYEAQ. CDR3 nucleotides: TGTGCCAGCAGCCCCTCTAGCGGGGTCTCCTACGAGCAGTACTTC. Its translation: CASSPSSGVSYEQYF.

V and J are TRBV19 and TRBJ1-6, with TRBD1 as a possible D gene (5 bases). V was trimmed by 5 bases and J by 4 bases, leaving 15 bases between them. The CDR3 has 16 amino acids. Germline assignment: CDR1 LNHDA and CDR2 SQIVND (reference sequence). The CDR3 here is CASSPGWGRYNSPLHF. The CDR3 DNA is TGTGCCAGTAGTCCCGGCTGGGGACGGTATAATTCACCCCTCCACTTT.

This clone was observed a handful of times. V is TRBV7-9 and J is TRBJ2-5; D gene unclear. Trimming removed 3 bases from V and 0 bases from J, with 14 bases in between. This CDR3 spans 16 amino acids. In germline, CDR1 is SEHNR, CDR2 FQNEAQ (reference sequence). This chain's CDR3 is CASSFGPDGNQETQYF. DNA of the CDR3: TGTGCCAGCAGCTTCGGGCCTGATGGGAACCAAGAGACCCAGTACTTC.

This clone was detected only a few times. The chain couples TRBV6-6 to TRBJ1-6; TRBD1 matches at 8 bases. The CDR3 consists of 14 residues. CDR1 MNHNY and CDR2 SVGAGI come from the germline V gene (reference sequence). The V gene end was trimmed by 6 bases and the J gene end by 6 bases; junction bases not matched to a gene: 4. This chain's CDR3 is CASRLTGANSPLHF. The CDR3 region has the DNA TGTGCCAGCAGGTTGACAGGGGCTAATTCACCCCTCCACTTT.

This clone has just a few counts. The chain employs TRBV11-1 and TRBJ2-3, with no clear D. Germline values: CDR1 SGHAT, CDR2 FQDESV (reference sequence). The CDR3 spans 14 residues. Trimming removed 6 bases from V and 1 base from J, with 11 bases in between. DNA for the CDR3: TGTGCCAGCAGTTCCTCGATGGGCACAGATACGCAGTATTTT. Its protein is CASSSSMGTDTQYF.

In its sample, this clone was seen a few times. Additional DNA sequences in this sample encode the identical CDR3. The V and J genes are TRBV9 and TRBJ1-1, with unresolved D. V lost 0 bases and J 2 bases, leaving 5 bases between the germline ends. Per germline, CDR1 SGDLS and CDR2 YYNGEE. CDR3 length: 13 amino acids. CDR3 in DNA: TGTGCCAGCAGCGTAGGGAGCAACACTGAAGCTTTCTTT. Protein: CASSVGSNTEAFF. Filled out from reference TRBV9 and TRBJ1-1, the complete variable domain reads DSGVTQTPKHLITATGQRVTLRCSPRSGDLSVYWYQQSLDQGLQFLIQYYNGEERAKGNILERFSAQQFPDLHSELNLSSLELGDSALYFCASSVGSNTEAFFGQGTRLTVV.

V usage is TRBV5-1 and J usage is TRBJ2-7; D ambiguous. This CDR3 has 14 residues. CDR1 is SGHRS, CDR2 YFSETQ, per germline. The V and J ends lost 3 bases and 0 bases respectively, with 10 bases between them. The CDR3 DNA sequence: TGCGCCAGCAGCTCCCGCCCCCTCTCCTACGAGCAGTACTTC. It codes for CASSSRPLSYEQYF. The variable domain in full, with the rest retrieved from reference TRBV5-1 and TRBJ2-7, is KAGVTQTPRYLIKTRGQQVTLSCSPISGHRSVSWYQQTPGQGLQFLFEYFSETQRNKGNFPGRFSGRQFSNSRSEMNVSTLELGDSALYLCASSSRPLSYEQYFGPGTRLTVT.

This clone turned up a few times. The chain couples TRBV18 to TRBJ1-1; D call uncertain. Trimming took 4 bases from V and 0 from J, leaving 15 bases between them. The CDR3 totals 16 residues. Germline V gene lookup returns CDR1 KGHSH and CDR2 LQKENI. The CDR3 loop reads CASSLQPASLNTEAFF. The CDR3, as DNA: TGTGCCAGCTCACTACAGCCTGCATCCTTGAACACTGAAGCTTTCTTT.

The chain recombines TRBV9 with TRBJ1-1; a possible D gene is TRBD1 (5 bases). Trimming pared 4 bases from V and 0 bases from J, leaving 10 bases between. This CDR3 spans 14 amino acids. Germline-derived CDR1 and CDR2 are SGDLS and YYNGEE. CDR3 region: CASSLGELNTEAFF. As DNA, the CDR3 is TGTGCCAGCAGCTTGGGGGAGCTGAACACTGAAGCTTTCTTT.